These 14 T cell receptor beta chains originate from one sample sequenced in a study of blood T cells in healthy people across ages. A sample-barcoded 5' primer and a J-beta primer mix were used in a second PCR of about 7 to 12 cycles. TCRdb re-analysed the 5' RACE reads in MiXCR, keeping a single row per CDR3 protein. This table has approximately 1.5 million distinct CDR3 sequences, approximately 42% appearing once. The sample consisted of blood. The receptors shown here come from a woman between 18 and 30 years old in good health.

V and J are TRBV6-5 and TRBJ2-1; 10 nucleotides agree with TRBD2. Germline CDR1 reads MNHEY; CDR2 reads SVGAGI. This CDR3 has 16 amino acids. V lost 6 bases and J lost 0; bases outside the gene matches: 5. In DNA, the CDR3 is TGTGCCAGCAGAATTAGCGGGGGGAGCTCCTACAATGAGCAGTTCTTC. Translating gives CASRISGGSSYNEQFF.

This clonotype was counted between two and nine times. The rearrangement joins TRBV7-8 to TRBJ1-5; TRBD1 aligns across 7 bases. J lost 7 bases, V lost 1 base, and 7 bases had no gene match. The CDR3 extends over 15 amino acids. The germline gives CDR1 SGHVS, CDR2 FQNEAQ. CDR3 DNA sequence: TGTGCCAGCAGCTTAGACAGGGGTTTGGCACAGCCCCAGCATTTT. Amino acid sequence: CASSLDRGLAQPQHF.

The CDR3 nucleotides are TGTGCCAGCAGTTTGGGGAAACAGAGGTACGAGCAGTACTTC. Translation: CASSLGKQRYEQYF. The chain joins TRBV27 to TRBJ2-7, with D unclear. Trimming removed 3 bases at V and 4 bases at J, with 13 bases between. The V gene's germline CDR1 is MNHEY and CDR2 SMNVEV (reference sequence). The CDR3 consists of 14 residues.

The rearrangement uses TRBV11-2 and TRBJ2-5, with D perhaps matching TRBD1 or TRBD2 (5 bases each). V was trimmed by 2 bases and J by 11 bases, leaving 18 bases between them. This CDR3 region has 14 residues. Germline CDR1 SGHAT, CDR2 FQNNGV. The CDR3 spells CASSLTGRGNEQYF. The CDR3 nucleotides are TGTGCCAGCAGCTTAACCGGCCGGGGCAATGAGCAGTACTTC.

This clonotype occurred many times. As DNA, the CDR3 is TGTGCCATCAGTGAGACTAGCAATGAGCAGTTCTTC. This translates into CAISETSNEQFF. The genes are TRBV10-3 and TRBJ2-1; D is perhaps TRBD2 (5 bases). CDR1 ENHRY and CDR2 SYGVKD come from the germline V gene. The CDR3 has 12 residues. Trimming cost V 2 bases and J 6 bases, with 5 bases left between them.

The CDR3 sequence: CASSLGIGYYEQYF. The CDR3 region has the DNA TGTGCCAGCAGCTTAGGCATCGGCTACTACGAGCAGTACTTC. V usage is TRBV11-2 and J usage is TRBJ2-5; no definite D call. The DNA end is a closer match to TRBJ2-7, so the J assignment may be wrong. The CDR3 extends over 14 amino acids. CDR1 is SGHAT, CDR2 FQNNGV, per germline.

A word on this clonotype: A read error may be the cause here, since a much bigger clone is one base away. The V call is TRBV3-1, the J call TRBJ1-1; tentative D call: TRBD1 (6 bases). The germline V gene has CDR1 LGHDT and CDR2 YNNKEL (reference sequence). The CDR3 length is 14 residues. The CDR3 is CARSPGAVSTEAFF. Written as DNA, the CDR3 is TGTGCCAGAAGCCCGGGGGCTGTGTCCACTGAAGCTTTCTTT.

The genes are TRBV6-5 and TRBJ2-1; 9 nucleotides align to TRBD2. The trim removed 0 bases at V and 0 bases at J, leaving 9 bases unmatched. This CDR3 has 19 residues. The V gene's germline CDR1 is MNHEY and CDR2 SVGAGI. The CDR3 nucleotides read TGTGCCAGCAGTTACTCAGCTAGCGGGGTCTCTCGCTCCTACAATGAGCAGTTCTTC. Encoded protein: CASSYSASGVSRSYNEQFF.

The V and J genes are TRBV29-1 and TRBJ2-3; TRBD1 might be the D (6 bases). Germline CDR1 SQVTM, CDR2 ANQGSEA. V lost 1 base to trimming and J lost 2 bases, with 13 bases between them. The CDR3 sequence is 15 residues long. CDR3: CSVEVSQGTTDTQYF. CDR3 coding DNA: TGCAGCGTTGAAGTCTCGCAGGGGACCACAGATACGCAGTATTTT.

The genes are TRBV5-1 and TRBJ2-7; weak D call: TRBD2 (6 bases). V lost 0 bases and J 6 bases, leaving 10 bases between the germline ends. CDR1 and CDR2 from the germline V gene are SGHRS and YFSETQ. This CDR3 is 13 amino acids long. The CDR3 protein is CASSLVPGAEQYF. CDR3 bases: TGCGCCAGCAGCTTGGTCCCGGGAGCCGAGCAGTACTTC.

This clonotype came up a few times. V is TRBV9 and J is TRBJ2-3, with unresolved D. CDR3 length equals 14 residues. Deletions cut 0 bases from V and 7 bases from J, with 12 bases between. CDR1 and CDR2 from the germline V gene are SGDLS and YYNGEE. This CDR3 reads CASSVALSPHTQYF. CDR3 nucleotides: TGTGCCAGCAGCGTAGCACTTTCTCCCCATACGCAGTATTTT.

The chain is built from TRBV7-2 and TRBJ1-2; possibly TRBD1 for D (5 bases). V dropped 2 bases and J dropped 8 bases, with 9 bases sitting between them. The CDR3 contains 12 residues. Germline V gives CDR1 SGHTA, CDR2 FQGNSA. CDR3: CASSLPGLGYTF. The CDR3 coding sequence is TGTGCCAGCAGCTTACCAGGGTTAGGCTACACCTTC.

The CDR3 sequence is CSASRPRPSGGTDTQYF. The CDR3 DNA reads TGCAGTGCTAGTCGACCGCGGCCTAGCGGGGGAACAGATACGCAGTATTTT. The gene calls are TRBV20-1 and TRBJ2-3, with 10 bases that match TRBD2. Trimming took 3 bases from V and 3 from J; bases not matched to a gene: 12. Germline CDR1 is DFQATT and CDR2 is SNEGSKA (reference sequence). The CDR3 contains 17 residues.

V usage is TRBV4-1 and J usage is TRBJ2-2; maybe TRBD1 (5 bases). V lost 8 bases and J 5 bases, leaving 12 bases between the germline ends. The CDR3 is made up of 13 amino acids. Germline CDR1 MGHRA, CDR2 YSYEKL. The CDR3 nucleotides are TGCGCCAGCTCAAGGACACCAACCGGGGAGCTGTTTTTT. Translation gives CASSRTPTGELFF.